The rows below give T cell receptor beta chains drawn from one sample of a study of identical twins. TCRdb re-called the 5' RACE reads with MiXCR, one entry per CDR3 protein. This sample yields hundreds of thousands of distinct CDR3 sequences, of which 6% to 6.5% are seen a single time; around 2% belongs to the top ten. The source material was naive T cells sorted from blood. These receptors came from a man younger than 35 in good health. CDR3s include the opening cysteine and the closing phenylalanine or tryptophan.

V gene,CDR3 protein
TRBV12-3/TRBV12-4,CASRGGYTEAFF
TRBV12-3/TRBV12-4,CASSFGGIQETQYF
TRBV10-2,CASTNPDYNEQFF
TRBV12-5,CASGTGVSQETQYF
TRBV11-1,CASSLVGGDTPSRAYNEQFF
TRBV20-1,CSARDYSTGDYNEQFF
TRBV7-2,CASSLGWASVSYNEQFF
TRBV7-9,CASSLADDAYEQYF
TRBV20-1,CSASPLTNTGELFF
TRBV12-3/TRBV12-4,CASRAGWGSQPQHF
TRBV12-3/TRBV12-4,CASTVAGVTDTQYF
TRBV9,CASSPRDEGIPLHF
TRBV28,CASSLEQGVGNTIYF
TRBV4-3,CASSPHPRNTEAFF
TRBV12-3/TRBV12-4,CASGLSGRAEELFF
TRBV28,CASASGKREQYF
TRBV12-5,CASGLVPTGSNRTQYF
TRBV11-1,CASSPATGQGETSGANVLTF
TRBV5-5,CASSLAGGGGPTGELFF
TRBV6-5,CASSSRREGSHEQYF
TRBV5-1,CASSLAVGAEAFF
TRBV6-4,CASSDSRGTGELFF
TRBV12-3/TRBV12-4,CASSKGATSPLHF
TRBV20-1,CSGAGLSQTQYF
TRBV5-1,CASSRGTGASYEQYF
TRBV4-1,CASSQVYSGPPFYEQYF
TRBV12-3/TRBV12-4,CASSLGQGFSSNQPQHF
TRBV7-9,CASSGDEGNTEAFF
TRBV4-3,CASSHDRGLSPLHF
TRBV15,CATSREGLAGGPGQETQYF
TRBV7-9,CASIWTVGTEAFF
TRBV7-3,CASSLGRWTGNNEQFF
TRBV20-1,CSGRQETQYF
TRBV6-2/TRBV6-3,CASSYSDRETDTQYF
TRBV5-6,CASSLVGTSGINEQFF
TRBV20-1,CSALGPGPIKNIQYF
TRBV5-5,CASSFSTGTDTQYF
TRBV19,CASSPRGVEEKLFF
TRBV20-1,CSATGGGEQFF
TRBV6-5,CASSFDPSGGDTQYF
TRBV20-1,CSARETGQRPTQYF
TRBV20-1,CSANSGGSYNEQFF
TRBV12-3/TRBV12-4,CASSLNSAGNEQFF
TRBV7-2,CASSLEPPAGYTF
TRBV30,CAWDRDRFGKLFF
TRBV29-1,CSVDYGTSGSSEQFF